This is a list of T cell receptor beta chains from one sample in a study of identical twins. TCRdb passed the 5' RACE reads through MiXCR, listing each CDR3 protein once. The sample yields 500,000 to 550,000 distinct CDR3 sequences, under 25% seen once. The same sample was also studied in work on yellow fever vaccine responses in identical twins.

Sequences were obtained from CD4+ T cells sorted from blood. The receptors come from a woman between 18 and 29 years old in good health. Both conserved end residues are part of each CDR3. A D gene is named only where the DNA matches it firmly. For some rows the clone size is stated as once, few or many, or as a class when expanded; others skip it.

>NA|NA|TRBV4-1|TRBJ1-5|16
CASSQGGSISNQPQHF
TGCGCCAGCAGCCAAGGGGGAAGTATAAGCAATCAGCCCCAGCATTTT
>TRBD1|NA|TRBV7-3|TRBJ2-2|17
CASSSTGIPVSGGELFF
TGTGCCAGCAGCTCGACAGGGATCCCGGTTTCCGGCGGGGAGCTGTTTTTT
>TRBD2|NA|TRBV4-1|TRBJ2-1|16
CASSQTGTSGRAEQFF
TGCGCCAGCAGCCAGACCGGGACTAGCGGGAGGGCTGAGCAGTTCTTC
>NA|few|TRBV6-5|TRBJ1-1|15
CASSYSQGWNTEAFF
TGTGCCAGCAGTTACTCGCAGGGGTGGAACACTGAAGCTTTCTTT
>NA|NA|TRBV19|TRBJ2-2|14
CASTQRPETGELFF
TGTGCCAGTACCCAACGCCCGGAGACCGGGGAGCTGTTTTTT
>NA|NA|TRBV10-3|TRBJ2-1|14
CAISALTGPNEQFF
TGTGCCATCAGTGCCCTAACAGGGCCCAATGAGCAGTTCTTC
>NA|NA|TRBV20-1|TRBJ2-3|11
CSARQIDTQYF
TGCAGTGCGCGACAGATAGATACGCAGTATTTT
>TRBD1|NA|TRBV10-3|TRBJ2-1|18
CAISERQGVLLTYNEQFF
TGTGCCATCAGTGAGCGGCAGGGGGTATTGTTAACTTACAATGAGCAGTTCTTC
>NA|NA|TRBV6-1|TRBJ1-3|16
CASSKYIQISGNTIYF
TGTGCCAGCAGTAAATATATACAGATCTCTGGAAACACCATATATTTT
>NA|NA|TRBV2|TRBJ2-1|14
CANLARSSYNEQFF
TGTGCCAACCTAGCGCGGAGTTCCTACAATGAGCAGTTCTTC
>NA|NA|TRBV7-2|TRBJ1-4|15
CASSLLPGAVEKLFF
TGTGCCAGCAGCTTACTTCCGGGGGCGGTTGAAAAACTGTTTTTT
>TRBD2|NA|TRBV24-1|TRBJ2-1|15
CATSVGRASHNEQFF
TGTGCCACCAGTGTCGGGAGGGCCTCTCACAATGAGCAGTTCTTC
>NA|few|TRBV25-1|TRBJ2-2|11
CASTETGELFF
TGTGCCAGCACCGAAACCGGGGAGCTGTTTTTT
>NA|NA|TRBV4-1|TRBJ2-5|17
CASSQFPKGLVAETQYF
TGCGCCAGCAGCCAATTTCCCAAGGGATTAGTGGCGGAGACCCAGTACTTC
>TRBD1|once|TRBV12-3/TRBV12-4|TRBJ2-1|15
CASSHRQGAVNEQFF
TGTGCCAGCAGTCACCGACAGGGGGCGGTCAATGAGCAGTTCTTC
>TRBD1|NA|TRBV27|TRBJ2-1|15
CASSTRQGSYNEQFF
TGTGCCAGCAGTACCCGACAGGGGTCCTACAATGAGCAGTTCTTC
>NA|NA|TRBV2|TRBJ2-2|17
CASSAEVLPVNTGELFF
TGTGCCAGCAGCGCAGAAGTACTTCCCGTAAACACCGGGGAGCTGTTTTTT
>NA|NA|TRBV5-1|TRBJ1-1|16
CASSLAGAGVNTEAFF
TGCGCCAGCAGCTTGGCGGGGGCTGGGGTTAACACTGAAGCTTTCTTT
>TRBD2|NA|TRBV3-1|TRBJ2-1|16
CASSPYGLAANNERFF
TGTGCCAGCAGCCCCTATGGGCTAGCGGCTAACAATGAGCGTTTCTTC
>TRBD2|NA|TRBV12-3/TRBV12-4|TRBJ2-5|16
CASSLGLAGARETQYF
TGTGCCAGCAGTTTAGGACTAGCGGGAGCAAGAGAGACCCAGTACTTC
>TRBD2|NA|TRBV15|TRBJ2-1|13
CATSRDQAGGCDF
TGTGCCACCAGCAGAGATCAGGCGGGAGGGTGTGACTTC
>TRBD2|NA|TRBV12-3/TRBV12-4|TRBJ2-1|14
CASSLTSGENEQFF
TGTGCCAGCAGTCTGACTAGCGGGGAGAATGAGCAGTTCTTC
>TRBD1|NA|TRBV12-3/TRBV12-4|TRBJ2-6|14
CASRGQSWANVLTF
TGTGCCAGCAGGGGACAGTCCTGGGCCAACGTCCTGACTTTC
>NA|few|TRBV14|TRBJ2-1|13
CASSQALATRDFF
TGTGCCAGCAGCCAAGCCCTGGCCACTCGTGACTTCTTC
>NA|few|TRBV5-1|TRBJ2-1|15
CASSPSPSSYNEQFF
TGCGCCAGCAGCCCCTCACCGAGCTCCTACAATGAGCAGTTCTTC
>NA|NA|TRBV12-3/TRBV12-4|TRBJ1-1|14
CASSKRTVNTEAFF
TGTGCCAGCAGCAAGCGGACAGTGAACACTGAAGCTTTCTTT
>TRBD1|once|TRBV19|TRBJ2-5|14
CASRLGQGRETQYF
TGTGCCAGTAGACTCGGACAGGGCCGAGAGACCCAGTACTTC
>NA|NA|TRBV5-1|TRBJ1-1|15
CASSLDGIWNTEAFF
TGCGCCAGCAGCTTGGATGGGATTTGGAACACTGAAGCTTTCTTT
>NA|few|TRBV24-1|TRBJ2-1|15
CATSEYTSSYNEQFF
TGTGCCACCAGTGAGTACACAAGCTCCTACAATGAGCAGTTCTTC
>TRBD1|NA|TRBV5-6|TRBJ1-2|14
CASSSDRGTYGYTF
TGTGCCAGCAGCTCGGACAGGGGGACCTATGGCTACACCTTC
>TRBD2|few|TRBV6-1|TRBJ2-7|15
CAAAPGSSGSSEQYF
TGTGCCGCCGCCCCGGGGAGTAGCGGGAGTAGCGAGCAGTACTTC
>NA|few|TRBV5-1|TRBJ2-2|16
CASSLAGPGNTGELFF
TGCGCCAGCAGCTTGGCCGGGCCAGGGAACACCGGGGAGCTGTTTTTT
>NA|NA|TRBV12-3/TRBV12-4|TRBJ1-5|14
CASSLAGVGILQHF
TGTGCCAGCAGTCTAGCGGGGGTAGGCATTCTCCAGCATTTT
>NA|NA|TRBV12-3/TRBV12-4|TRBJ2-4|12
CASCPRGDIQYF
TGTGCCAGTTGCCCCCGAGGGGACATTCAGTACTTC
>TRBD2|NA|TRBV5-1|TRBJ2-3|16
CASSLVLAGFTDTQYF
TGCGCCAGCAGCTTGGTACTAGCGGGGTTCACAGATACGCAGTATTTT
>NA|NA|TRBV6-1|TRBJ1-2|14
CASSRGVLLYGYTF
TGTGCCAGCAGCCGAGGGGTCCTGTTATATGGCTACACCTTC
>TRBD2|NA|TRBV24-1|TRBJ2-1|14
CATISSGSVDEQFF
TGTGCCACTATTTCTAGCGGGAGCGTCGATGAGCAGTTCTTC
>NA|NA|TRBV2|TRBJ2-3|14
CASSEMFLADTQYF
TGTGCCAGCAGTGAGATGTTCTTGGCAGATACGCAGTATTTT
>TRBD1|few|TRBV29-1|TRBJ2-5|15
CSVVGDRGPQETQYF
TGCAGCGTCGTGGGTGACAGGGGGCCCCAAGAGACCCAGTACTTC
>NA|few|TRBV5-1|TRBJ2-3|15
CASSLELGRTDTQYF
TGCGCCAGCAGCTTGGAACTGGGCCGGACAGATACGCAGTATTTT
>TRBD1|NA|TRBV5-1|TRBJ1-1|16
CASSLVLAGGPREAFF
TGCGCCAGCAGCTTGGTATTAGCAGGGGGTCCTCGCGAAGCTTTCTTT
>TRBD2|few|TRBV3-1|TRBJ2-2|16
CASSQGLAGVSGELFF
TGTGCCAGCAGCCAAGGACTAGCGGGAGTATCCGGGGAGCTGTTTTTT
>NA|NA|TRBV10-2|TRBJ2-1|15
CASSEWGAKNNEQFF
TGCGCCAGCAGTGAATGGGGGGCAAAGAACAATGAGCAGTTCTTC
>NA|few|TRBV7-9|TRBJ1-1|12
CASSLVGGEAFF
TGTGCCAGCAGCTTAGTTGGAGGTGAAGCTTTCTTT